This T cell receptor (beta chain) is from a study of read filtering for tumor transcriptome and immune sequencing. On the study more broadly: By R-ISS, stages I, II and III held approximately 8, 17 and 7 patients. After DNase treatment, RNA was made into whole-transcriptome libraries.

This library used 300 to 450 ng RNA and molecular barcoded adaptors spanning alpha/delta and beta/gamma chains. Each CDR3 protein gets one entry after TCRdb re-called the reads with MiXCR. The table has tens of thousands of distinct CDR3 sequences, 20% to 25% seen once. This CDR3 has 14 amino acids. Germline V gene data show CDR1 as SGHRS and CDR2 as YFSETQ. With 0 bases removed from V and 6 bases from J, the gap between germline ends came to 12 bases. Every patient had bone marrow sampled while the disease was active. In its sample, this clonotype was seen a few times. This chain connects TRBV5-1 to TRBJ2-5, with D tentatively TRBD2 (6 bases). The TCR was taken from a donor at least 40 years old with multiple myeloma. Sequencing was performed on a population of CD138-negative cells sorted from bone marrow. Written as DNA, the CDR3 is TGCGCCAGCAGCTTGGATTGGCGGGGAAAGACCCAGTACTTC. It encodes CASSLDWRGKTQYF.